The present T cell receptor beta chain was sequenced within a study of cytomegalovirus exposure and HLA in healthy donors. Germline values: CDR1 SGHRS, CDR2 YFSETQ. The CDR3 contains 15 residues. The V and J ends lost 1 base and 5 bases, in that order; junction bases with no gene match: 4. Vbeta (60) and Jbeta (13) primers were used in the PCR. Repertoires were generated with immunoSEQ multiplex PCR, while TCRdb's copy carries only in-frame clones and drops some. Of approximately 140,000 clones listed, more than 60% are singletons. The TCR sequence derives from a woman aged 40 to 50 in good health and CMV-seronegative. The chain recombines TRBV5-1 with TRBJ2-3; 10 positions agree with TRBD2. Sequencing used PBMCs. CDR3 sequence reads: CASSLSGGAEDTQYF. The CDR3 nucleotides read TGCGCCAGCAGCTTGAGCGGGGGGGCCGAAGATACGCAGTATTTT. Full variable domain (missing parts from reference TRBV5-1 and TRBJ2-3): KAGVTQTPRYLIKTRGQQVTLSCSPISGHRSVSWYQQTPGQGLQFLFEYFSETQRNKGNFPGRFSGRQFSNSRSEMNVSTLELGDSALYLCASSLSGGAEDTQYFGPGTRLTVL.